The source of this TCR beta chain is a study of blood T cell repertoires in COVID-19. Overall study: Samples came from the United States, Italy and Spain, spanning acute and convalescent COVID-19. Sample material is recorded as cDNA or gDNA derived from T cells, B-cell-depleted T cells, or PBMCs.

Original handling: Estimation of nucleated cell counts relied on the amplification of reference gene primers. Sequencing used immunoSEQ multiplex PCR; TCRdb keeps in-frame clones, though not all of them. The DNA was the basis for D and trimming; V, J and clone size are from that table. The sample carries 250,000 to 350,000 clones, 80% to 90% recorded once. The CDR3 spans 15 residues. The J segment lost 3 bases and the V segment lost 1 base, leaving 4 bases of the junction unmatched. Germline CDR1 is SEHNR and CDR2 is FQNEAQ (reference sequence). What was sequenced was peripheral blood. The source is a man aged 30 to 39 with acute or convalescent COVID-19. The chain has TRBV7-9 and TRBJ2-7; 9 bases are shared with TRBD1. CDR3 sequence reads: CASSLGQGVFYEQYF. The DNA of the CDR3 is TGTGCCAGCAGCTTAGGACAGGGGGTATTCTACGAGCAGTACTTC. The complete variable domain, with remaining parts taken from reference TRBV7-9 and TRBJ2-7, reads DTGVSQNPRHKITKRGQNVTFRCDPISEHNRLYWYRQTLGQGPEFLTYFQNEAQLEKSRLLSDRFSAERPKGSFSTLEIQRTEQGDSAMYLCASSLGQGVFYEQYFGPGTRLTVT.